Below, one T cell receptor (beta chain) is given with its context. Its matching antigen is unknown. TCR sequencing covered a few patients who responded to pembrolizumab. This entry comes from a study of PD-1 blockade in mismatch repair-deficient tumors. Study as a whole: All were previously treated, progressing patients with about 11 mismatch repair-deficient cancer types. Study conclusions and caveats: Tumor-resident clones, often undetectable pretreatment in blood, expanded then contracted after pembrolizumab.

CDR3 size: 13 residues. Germline V gene lookup returns CDR1 LGHNT and CDR2 FRNRAP. V gave up 6 bases and J gave up 6 bases, with 12 bases separating them. The assay was immunoSEQ multiplex PCR, and TCRdb's table has in-frame clones only and misses some. The top ten clones hold roughly 6.3% of a sample with 85,000 to 130,000 clones, approximately 80% of them seen once. The clonotype originates from an adult with mismatch repair-deficient cancer. The sequenced sample was peripheral blood, obtained roughly 36 weeks after starting pembrolizumab. The chain links TRBV12-5 to TRBJ1-5, with D uncertain. The CDR3 is CASGVRAAQPQHF. The CDR3 bases are TGTGCTAGTGGGGTTCGGGCAGCTCAGCCCCAGCATTTT.